This T cell receptor beta chain was documented in a study of shared clonotypes between healthy human individuals (dated by TCRdb to about 2020). In the study overall: The cohort included three men and a couple of women between 18 and 49 years of age. Between about 0.8 and 9 billion PBMCs per donor were obtained by leukapheresis. To increase sequencing depth and limit assay-specific biases, different laboratories used diverse techniques to prepare libraries and sequence TCR repertoires. The study deeply sequenced blood TCR repertoires of about five healthy adults to estimate repertoire size and the extent of clonotype sharing between individuals. Per donor, three plates each were used for CD4 naive and CD4 memory, two for CD8 naive, and one for CD8 memory.

General study outcomes and caveats: Estimated clonotype richness was generally larger for naive than for memory subsets. The genetic and exposure-history diversity represented was limited by the small number of donors. Based on pairwise subsampling, the degree of clonotype sharing among donors was expected to be affected by sequencing depth. Clonotypes shared by all four sorted-subset donors showed higher generation probabilities than non-shared clonotypes. Sampling was limited to blood, and TCR repertoires in tissue likely differ from TCR repertoires in blood. Approximately 5% of naive CD4, around 3.6% of naive CD8, around 2.3% of memory CD4, and around 0.4% of memory CD8 clonotypes were shared across a few donors. Rarefaction of sorted-subset datasets indicated incomplete sequencing despite the large sequencing depth.

Turning to this clone: Its antigen remains undetermined. The record has no base qualities; no much larger clone is one base away.

TCR CDR3 regions were amplified from genomic DNA by multiplex PCR using the deep immunoSEQ assay. Genomic DNA extracted from each cell subset was distributed evenly over all wells of several immunoSEQ 96-well plates, and each plate served as one replicate. For sorted subsets, 150 to 250 ng genomic DNA, equal to about 30,000 T cell genomes, was loaded into each replicate PCR. The purified libraries were quantified using a Qubit 3.0 fluorometer, sized with a Bioanalyzer 2100, and then quantified again using the KAPA Library Quantification kit. Every immunoSEQ 96-well plate was sequenced on a separate single-read 150-cycle Illumina NextSeq 550 flow cell. The paper's processing steps were these. Because only junctional sequences without quality scores were contained in the immunoSEQ output, filtering matching that applied to full-length reads could not be performed. Sequences were annotated with PyIR, a Python wrapper for IgBLAST v1.9, and V/J genes and CDR3 were assigned using IMGT germline references. Reads with weak V/J assignments (E-value above 1e-6), missing CDR3, stop codons, out-of-frame junctions, or ambiguous translated residues were removed. V3J clonotypes were defined as sequences sharing an identical inferred V gene, J gene, and CDR3 amino acid sequence. Percentage overlap between repertoires was computed as shared unique clonotypes divided by the size of the smaller repertoire. Repertoire richness was assessed with RTK rarefaction, the Chao1 estimator, and Recon v2.1 estimates of unobserved clonotypes. OLGA was used to compute generation probabilities for all TCRbeta clonotypes that the gDNA method yielded from a handful of donors. TCRdb mirrors the immuneACCESS table, restricted to in-frame sequences. Some clones are absent from its copies; in checked studies, under half trace to an unresolved V gene, and the reason for the others is unknown. The V and J calls and clone size come from that table; D and trimming were worked out from the DNA. This sample holds roughly 2,300,000 clones; 80% to 95% were observed only once. Around 0.4% of the sample lies in the top ten.

The donors were healthy, HIV-negative adults with no recently reported acute infections or vaccinations. Only Caucasian adults living in Nashville, Tennessee, USA were represented among the donors. CD4+ T cells were enriched by magnetic negative selection, after which naive cells were positively selected on CD45RA and the negative fraction was taken as the memory subset. Blood was obtained by leukapheresis, after which PBMCs were separated by Ficoll-Histopaque density gradient centrifugation and cryopreserved in liquid nitrogen vapor phase. Analytical flow cytometry was used to check the purity and quantity of each magnetically sorted T cell population. From each sorted fraction, genomic DNA was isolated and quantified by UV absorbance on a Nanodrop 2000c. The clonotype originates from a man younger than 30 in good health. Some clones in this sample may be carry-over from other donors' samples. The sample consisted of naive CD4+ T cells from PBMCs. The cell subset or site label, as the study defines it: CD45RA+ positively selected.

The CDR3 loop reads CASSRGPQGYEQYF. The DNA reads as follows: TGTGCCAGCAGCCGGGGACCCCAGGGCTACGAGCAGTACTTC. In this chain, TRBV28 is recombined with TRBJ2-7; the D gene is perhaps TRBD1 or TRBD2, each of them matching over 5 bases. The CDR1 and CDR2 encoded by the germline V gene are MDHEN and SYDVKM. At the junction V is shortened by 6 bases and J by 3 bases, with 15 bases in between. The CDR3 covers 14 residues, taking in both the cysteine and the phenylalanine. The retained sequence is limited to the CDR3, 42 bases, with the frame set at the first base.